The 27 T cell receptor beta chains in this list originate from one sample, sequenced in a study of patients and donors after allogeneic stem cell transplantation. One entry per CDR3 protein, called by TCRdb with MiXCR from the RT-PCR reads. This table has around 23,000 distinct CDR3 sequences, 25% to 30% appearing once. The sequenced sample was blood, either unsorted or a sorted T cell fraction (not recorded which). Every receptor here comes from a human donor who was either an allogeneic HSCT recipient or a stem cell or donor lymphocyte infusion donor (not recorded which). It is not recorded whose cells these are; they may come from a transplant donor.

V gene TRBV18 combines with J gene TRBJ2-2; D unclear. Germline V gene data show CDR1 as KGHSH and CDR2 as LQKENI. The V gene lost 0 bases and the J gene lost 7 bases, with 3 bases spanning the gap. The CDR3 is 12 residues long. The CDR3 DNA sequence: TGTGCCAGCTCACCACCGGGCGGGGAGCTGTTTTTT. This sequence encodes CASSPPGGELFF.

This clonotype turned up a few times. The chain couples TRBV15 to TRBJ1-1; D may be TRBD1 (5 bases). The CDR3 spans 13 residues. Trimming pared 0 bases from V and 5 bases from J, leaving 7 bases between. CDR1 and CDR2 from the germline V gene are LNHNV and YYDKDF (reference sequence). The CDR3 sequence is CATSRDRGTEAFF. In DNA form, the CDR3 reads TGTGCCACCAGCAGAGATCGGGGGACTGAAGCTTTCTTT.

Concerning this clonotype itself: A much larger clone lies a single base off, so this may be a read error. The CDR3 does not close with the conserved phenylalanine or tryptophan, likely indicating a read error. V and J are TRBV28 and TRBJ1-5, with D perhaps matching TRBD1 (5 bases). Looked up from germline, CDR1 is MDHEN and CDR2 is SYDVKM. The CDR3 contains 15 residues. V was shortened by 3 bases and J by 5 bases, with 14 bases between the two germline ends. The CDR3 loop is CASSLAGGDHQPQHL. The CDR3 nucleotides are TGTGCCAGCAGTTTGGCGGGGGGGGACCATCAGCCCCAGCATTTG.

The chain recombines TRBV12-3 or TRBV12-4 with TRBJ1-1; weak D call: TRBD1 (6 bases). The CDR3 length is 12 residues. Trimming took off 4 bases at V and 10 bases at J, with 13 bases between the two ends. CDR3 residues: CASSSYREVAFF. As DNA, the CDR3 is TGTGCCAGCAGTTCCTACAGGGAGGTAGCTTTCTTT.

The chain is built from TRBV9 and TRBJ1-1; D is undetermined. V lost 0 bases and J 5 bases, leaving 8 bases between the germline ends. Germline CDR1 and CDR2: SGDLS and YYNGEE. The CDR3 totals 13 residues. CDR3 DNA: TGTGCCAGCAGCGTAGTTGAGGGAACTGAAGCTTTCTTT. The encoded protein is CASSVVEGTEAFF.

This clonotype has a single count. One end of the junction does not line up with germline, which may come from a read error. The V call is TRBV7-9, the J call TRBJ1-4, with D perhaps TRBD1 (5 bases). Germline assignment: CDR1 SEHNR and CDR2 FQNEAQ (reference sequence). The CDR3 spans 14 residues. CDR3 nucleotide sequence: TGTACCAGCAGCACAGGAGGGACTAATGAAAAACTGTTTTTT. The encoded protein is CTSSTGGTNEKLFF.

This clonotype occurred a few times. The chain combines TRBV6-5 with TRBJ1-1; perhaps TRBD1 as D (6 bases). This CDR3 has 13 residues. With 7 bases removed from V and 0 bases from J, the gap between germline ends came to 9 bases. Germline V gene sequence: CDR1 MNHEY, CDR2 SVGAGI. The CDR3 nucleotides read TGTGCCAGCACAGGGGCTATGAACACTGAAGCTTTCTTT. As protein: CASTGAMNTEAFF.

The V and J genes are TRBV6-5 and TRBJ1-3; tentatively, D is TRBD1 (5 bases). Germline CDR1 reads MNHEY; CDR2 reads SVGAGI. CDR3 size: 16 residues. The germline V and J ends were trimmed by 6 bases and 4 bases, with 19 bases remaining between them. CDR3 in amino acids: CASRRNRWGSGNTIYF. CDR3 in DNA: TGTGCCAGCAGGCGCAACAGGTGGGGGAGCGGAAACACCATATATTTT.

The chain uses TRBV11-2 and TRBJ1-2, with D perhaps TRBD1 (6 bases). Germline loops: CDR1 SGHAT, CDR2 FQNNGV. The length of the CDR3 is 14 residues. Trimming stripped 0 bases from V and 5 bases from J, with 10 bases between. The CDR3 coding sequence is TGTGCCAGCAGCTTAGATCTCGGACAGTATGGCTACACCTTC. Translation: CASSLDLGQYGYTF.

The gene calls are TRBV3-1 and TRBJ1-1, with 7 bases lining up with TRBD1. The germline CDR1 and CDR2 sequences are LGHDT and YNNKEL (reference sequence). Losses at the gene ends were 1 base for V and 1 base for J; bases not matched to a gene: 3. The CDR3 extends over 15 amino acids. The CDR3 loop is CASSQGGQPNTEAFF. DNA for the CDR3: TGTGCCAGCAGCCAAGGGGGACAGCCGAACACTGAAGCTTTCTTT.

V and J are TRBV6-5 and TRBJ1-3; 7 bases line up with TRBD1. Germline CDR1 and CDR2: MNHEY and SVGAGI. The J segment lost 0 bases and the V segment lost 5 bases, leaving 7 bases of the junction unmatched. The CDR3 extends over 16 amino acids. CDR3 sequence: CASSDHRGLSGNTIYF. The CDR3 DNA reads as TGTGCCAGCAGTGACCACAGGGGCCTCTCTGGAAACACCATATATTTT.

The genes are TRBV6-6 and TRBJ1-5; 10 bases are a match to TRBD1. Germline V lookup: CDR1 MNHNY, CDR2 SVGAGI (reference sequence). Trimming at V came to 2 bases and at J to 5 bases, leaving 3 bases not matched to a gene. The CDR3 covers 15 residues. The CDR3 sequence is CASSYPGTGDQPQHF. The CDR3 nucleotides read TGTGCCAGCAGTTACCCCGGGACAGGGGATCAGCCCCAGCATTTT.

The V and J genes are TRBV5-1 and TRBJ1-6, with 9 bases matching TRBD1. CDR1 and CDR2 from the germline V gene are SGHRS and YFSETQ. The CDR3 loop spans 19 amino acids. J gave up 7 bases and V 3 bases, and 17 bases lay outside the gene matches. The CDR3 loop is CASSYLGLWSGQGNSPLHF. The CDR3, as DNA: TGCGCCAGCAGCTACCTTGGCCTTTGGTCAGGACAGGGGAATTCACCCCTCCACTTT.

This clonotype was detected only once. Here the CDR3 reads CASSLGLGQGATDTQYF. The DNA for the CDR3 is TGTGCCAGCAGCCTAGGATTGGGACAGGGGGCAACAGATACGCAGTATTTT. J is TRBJ2-3 and V is TRBV9; 12 bases align to TRBD1. The CDR3 contains 17 residues. V gave up 4 bases and J gave up 3 bases; unmatched junction bases: 9. Looked up from germline, CDR1 is SGDLS and CDR2 is YYNGEE.

This clonotype was observed a few times. V is TRBV20-1 and J is TRBJ2-5, with 8 bases matching TRBD1. The CDR3 runs 13 residues. Germline lookup yields CDR1 DFQATT and CDR2 SNEGSKA (reference sequence). V was clipped by 6 bases and J by 0 bases; unmatched bases: 3. CDR3 DNA: TGCAGTGCCCAGGACAGGGACCAAGAGACCCAGTACTTC. This gives the protein CSAQDRDQETQYF.

This clonotype was counted only a few times. The V and J genes are TRBV7-9 and TRBJ1-1, with a possible D match to TRBD1 (6 bases). Germline CDR1 and CDR2: SEHNR and FQNEAQ (reference sequence). CDR3 length equals 16 residues. V lost 5 bases to trimming and J lost 2 bases, with 18 bases between them. CDR3: CASSPRQGSFNTEAFF. The CDR3 DNA follows: TGTGCCAGCAGCCCCCGGCAGGGGAGTTTTAACACTGAAGCTTTCTTT.

By its share, this clonotype is medium-sized (0.01 to 0.1%). An end of the junction does not agree with germline; a read error may underlie this. V and J are TRBV25-1 and TRBJ1-2; no clear D gene. The CDR3 is 13 residues long. CDR1 MGHDK and CDR2 SYGVNS come from the germline V gene. As DNA, the CDR3 is TGTGCCAGCATTGAACCACCTAACTATGGCTACACCTTC. Translation: CASIEPPNYGYTF.

In its sample, this clonotype was seen many times. The CDR3 spells CSVEVTSSGYTF. CDR3 bases: TGCAGCGTTGAAGTCACCAGCAGTGGCTACACCTTC. The chain recombines TRBV29-1 with TRBJ1-2, with D uncertain. The CDR3 has 12 amino acids. The germline V and J ends were trimmed by 1 base and 7 bases, with 10 bases remaining between them. The germline CDR1 and CDR2 sequences are SQVTM and ANQGSEA.

This chain joins TRBV5-1 and TRBJ1-3; no clear D gene. The germline CDR1 and CDR2 sequences are SGHRS and YFSETQ. The CDR3 has 15 amino acids. V was cut by 0 bases and J by 2 bases, with 9 bases left in between. The CDR3 region has the DNA TGCGCCAGCAGCTTGGGAGTTCGGACTGGAAACACCATATATTTT. Encoded protein: CASSLGVRTGNTIYF.

The V call is TRBV12-3 or TRBV12-4, the J call TRBJ2-2; TRBD1 matches at 8 bases. The V gene end was trimmed by 3 bases and the J gene end by 3 bases; junction bases not matched to a gene: 3. This CDR3 contains 15 residues. The CDR3 bases are TGTGCCAGCAGTTTTGGACAGGGATACACCGGGGAGCTGTTTTTT. Its protein is CASSFGQGYTGELFF.

About this clonotype itself: Sequence at one end of the junction differs from germline and may be a read error. The chain links TRBV6-6 to TRBJ2-6, with 7 nucleotides matching TRBD1. The CDR3 is made up of 18 amino acids. CDR1 and CDR2 from the germline V gene are MNHNY and SVGAGI (reference sequence). DNA of the CDR3: TGTGCCAACAGTTACCCCCTGGACAGGTACTCTGGGGCCAACGTCCTGACTTTC. Amino acid sequence: CANSYPLDRYSGANVLTF.

There are many counts of this clonotype. This chain uses TRBV7-2 with TRBJ2-5; TRBD1 matches 8 bases. Germline values: CDR1 SGHTA, CDR2 FQGNSA. The CDR3 contains 15 residues. The ends lost 3 bases at V and 5 bases at J; junction bases unmatched: 8. CDR3 DNA sequence: TGTGCCAGCAGCTTCGTCGGCCGACAGGGGGAGACCCAGTACTTC. As protein: CASSFVGRQGETQYF.

The chain is built from TRBV27 and TRBJ1-5, with TRBD1 as a possible D gene (6 bases). V was cut by 5 bases and J by 2 bases, with 10 bases left in between. The length of the CDR3 is 14 residues. The germline gives CDR1 MNHEY, CDR2 SMNVEV (reference sequence). Written as DNA, the CDR3 is TGTGCCAGCAGTCCTCACAGGGGCAATCAGCCCCAGCATTTT. This codes for CASSPHRGNQPQHF.

The chain recombines TRBV4-1 with TRBJ1-6; possibly TRBD1 for D (6 bases). Germline V CDR1 and CDR2: MGHRA, YSYEKL. This CDR3 has 16 amino acids. V lost 2 bases, J lost 4 bases, and 12 bases lay in between. CDR3 in amino acids: CASSQSGTRYNSPLHF. The CDR3 coding sequence is TGCGCCAGCAGCCAAAGTGGGACACGGTATAATTCACCCCTCCACTTT.

This chain uses TRBV6-5 with TRBJ1-2, with D possibly being TRBD1 (5 bases). Trimming shortened V by 4 bases and J by 3 bases, and 6 bases separated the two germline ends. CDR1 is MNHEY, CDR2 SVGAGI, per germline. The CDR3 runs 12 residues. The CDR3 bases are TGTGCCAGCAGTTGGGGGGACTATGGCTACACCTTC. Amino acids: CASSWGDYGYTF.

The sample holds a few counts of this clonotype. The rearrangement links TRBV20-1 to TRBJ1-1, with D uncertain. Deletions cut 4 bases from V and 9 bases from J, with 6 bases between. In germline, CDR1 is DFQATT, CDR2 SNEGSKA (reference sequence). This CDR3 has 9 amino acids. The CDR3 region has the DNA TGCAGTGCTACTGGGAAAGCTTTCTTT. It translates to CSATGKAFF.

This clonotype was observed a handful of times. The genes are TRBV7-2 and TRBJ1-2, with D uncertain. The CDR3 contains 13 residues. Trimming shortened V by 1 base and J by 1 base, and 4 bases separated the two germline ends. Per the germline V gene, CDR1 is SGHTA and CDR2 is FQGNSA. As DNA, the CDR3 is TGTGCCAGCAGCTTAGTTGGTAACTATGGCTACACCTTC. As protein: CASSLVGNYGYTF.